This T cell receptor (beta chain) was recovered during a study of blood T cell repertoires in COVID-19. As for the study in general: Researchers got acute and convalescent COVID-19 samples from the United States, Italy and Spain. Sources were T cells, B-cell-depleted T cells, or PBMCs; the material itself was cDNA or gDNA.

Method: immunoSEQ multiplex PCR; TCRdb's copy keeps in-frame clones and lacks some. The sample lists a few hundred thousand clones; about 91% were seen once. The CDR3 consists of 13 residues. Germline V gives CDR1 MNHEY, CDR2 SVGAGI. The ends lost 6 bases at V and 1 base at J; junction bases unmatched: 1. Specimen: peripheral blood. V gene TRBV6-5 combines with J gene TRBJ2-5, with 8 bases fitting TRBD1. The clonotype comes from a woman aged 45-65 years with COVID-19, enrolled during active disease. The CDR3: CASRTGGQETQYF. Here the CDR3 DNA reads TGTGCCAGCAGAACAGGGGGCCAAGAGACCCAGTACTTC.